These 2 T cell receptor beta chains were all obtained from the same sample, sequenced in a study of beta chain features in type 1 diabetes. Expressed TCRB transcripts were sequenced after all isolated RNA was converted to cDNA. Repertoires were generated with immunoSEQ multiplex PCR, while TCRdb's copy carries only in-frame clones and drops some. Among 640,000 or so clones listed, over 10% were seen once. No antigen has been assigned to these receptors. Findings and limits, study-wide: Across all four CD4+ subsets, people with type 1 diabetes showed modestly shorter TCRB CDR3s.

Sequenced input: naive CD4+ T cells from blood. The receptors were sampled from a man aged 18 to 29 with type 1 diabetes.

The chain uses TRBV5-1 and TRBJ2-5; D call uncertain. The CDR3 is 12 amino acids. Germline V CDR1 and CDR2: SGHRS, YFSETQ. Deletions cut 5 bases from V and 2 bases from J, with 7 bases between. The CDR3 is CASSVGQETQYF. CDR3 bases: TGCGCCAGCAGTGTAGGTCAAGAGACCCAGTACTTC.

The rearrangement joins TRBV30 to TRBJ1-1, with 8 bases matching TRBD1. The CDR3 loop spans 14 amino acids. Germline trimming cut 2 bases from V and 10 bases from J; bases unmatched to any gene: 12. Germline CDR1 GTSNPN, CDR2 SVGIG (reference sequence). The CDR3: CAWSREPGGGGAFF. CDR3 bases: TGTGCCTGGAGTAGGGAACCAGGGGGCGGAGGAGCTTTCTTT.